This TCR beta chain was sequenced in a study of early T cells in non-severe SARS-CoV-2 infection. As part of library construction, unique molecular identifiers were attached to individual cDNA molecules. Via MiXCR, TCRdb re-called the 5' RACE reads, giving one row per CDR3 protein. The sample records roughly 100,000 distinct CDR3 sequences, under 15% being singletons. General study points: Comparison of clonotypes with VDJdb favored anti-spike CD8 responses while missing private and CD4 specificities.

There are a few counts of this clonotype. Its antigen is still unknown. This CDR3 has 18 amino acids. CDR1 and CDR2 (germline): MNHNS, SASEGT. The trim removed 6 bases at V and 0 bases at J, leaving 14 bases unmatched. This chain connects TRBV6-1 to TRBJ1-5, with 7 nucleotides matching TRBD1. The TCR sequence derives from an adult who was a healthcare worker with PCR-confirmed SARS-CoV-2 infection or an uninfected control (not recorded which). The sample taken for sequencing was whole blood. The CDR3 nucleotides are TGTGCCAGCAGGGTCGACAGGGAACCCTTATATAGCAATCAGCCCCAGCATTTT. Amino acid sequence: CASRVDREPLYSNQPQHF.